This is a list of T cell receptor beta chains from one sample in a study of blood T cell repertoires in COVID-19. Generated by immunoSEQ multiplex PCR, the TCRdb table keeps only in-frame clones and is missing some. The data hold over 100,000 clones, with 75% to 90% observed a single time. The sample consisted of peripheral blood. Receptor source: a woman aged 60-75 years with acute or convalescent COVID-19. Each CDR3 is given with its conserved first and last residue. Each record gives: J gene, V gene, D gene, clone size, CDR3 DNA, CDR3 protein. The D gene is left open where the match is weak. Not every row has a clone size; where given, it reads once, few, many or a size class.

j_call: TRBJ2-1; v_call: TRBV6-2/TRBV6-3; d_call: TRBD2; clone_size: NA; cdr3_nt: TGTGCCAGCAGTCTCAGCGGGGGTGCCTACAATGAGCAGTTCTTC; cdr3_aa: CASSLSGGAYNEQFF
j_call: TRBJ2-5; v_call: TRBV2; d_call: TRBD2; clone_size: few; cdr3_nt: TGTGCCAGCAGCACCGAAAGCGGGAGTGTGACCCAGTACTTC; cdr3_aa: CASSTESGSVTQYF
j_call: TRBJ1-2; v_call: TRBV24-1; d_call: NA; clone_size: NA; cdr3_nt: TGTGCCACCAGTGTGGGCAGGGACTATGGCTACACCTTC; cdr3_aa: CATSVGRDYGYTF
j_call: TRBJ2-3; v_call: TRBV6-2/TRBV6-3; d_call: TRBD1; clone_size: NA; cdr3_nt: TGTGCCAGCAGCGACAGGGTGCGGAGCACAGATACGCAGTATTTT; cdr3_aa: CASSDRVRSTDTQYF
j_call: TRBJ1-1; v_call: TRBV6-2/TRBV6-3; d_call: TRBD1; clone_size: NA; cdr3_nt: TGTGCCAGCAGTTACAAGGACAGGGGTGTGTTCTTT; cdr3_aa: CASSYKDRGVFF
j_call: TRBJ1-1; v_call: TRBV19; d_call: NA; clone_size: NA; cdr3_nt: TGTGCCAGTAGTACTGGGGCGGCAACGAACACTGAAGCTTTCTTT; cdr3_aa: CASSTGAATNTEAFF
j_call: TRBJ1-1; v_call: TRBV5-6; d_call: TRBD1; clone_size: NA; cdr3_nt: TGTGCCAGCAGCTGGGCCATTACAGGGGGCACTGAAGCTTTCTTT; cdr3_aa: CASSWAITGGTEAFF
j_call: TRBJ2-2; v_call: TRBV27; d_call: NA; clone_size: few; cdr3_nt: TGTGCCAGCAGTTTGGGCAGGGACACCGGGGAGCTGTTTTTT; cdr3_aa: CASSLGRDTGELFF
j_call: TRBJ2-3; v_call: TRBV24-1; d_call: TRBD2; clone_size: NA; cdr3_nt: TGTGCCACCAGTGATATGACTAGCGGTTACACAGATACGCAGTATTTT; cdr3_aa: CATSDMTSGYTDTQYF
j_call: TRBJ2-5; v_call: TRBV30; d_call: NA; clone_size: NA; cdr3_nt: TGTGCCTGGAGTGCCAATCGAGGGCTAAATCAAGAGACCCAGTACTTC; cdr3_aa: CAWSANRGLNQETQYF
j_call: TRBJ1-5; v_call: TRBV28; d_call: NA; clone_size: NA; cdr3_nt: TGTGCCAGCAGTTTAATAACAGACAATCAGCCCCAGCATTTT; cdr3_aa: CASSLITDNQPQHF
j_call: TRBJ1-2; v_call: TRBV3-1/TRBV3-2; d_call: NA; clone_size: NA; cdr3_nt: TGTGCCAGCAGCCCCACTTCAGGGGTCTATGGCTACACCTTC; cdr3_aa: CASSPTSGVYGYTF
j_call: TRBJ2-7; v_call: TRBV7-3; d_call: NA; clone_size: NA; cdr3_nt: TGTGCCAGCAGCTTGTGGGGTAGCGACGAGCAGTACTTC; cdr3_aa: CASSLWGSDEQYF
j_call: TRBJ2-7; v_call: TRBV28; d_call: NA; clone_size: NA; cdr3_nt: TGTGCCAGCAGTCAATCCCGGGATCTCTACGAGCAGTACTTC; cdr3_aa: CASSQSRDLYEQYF
j_call: TRBJ2-1; v_call: TRBV7-9; d_call: NA; clone_size: few; cdr3_nt: TGTGCCAGCAGCTTAGCCACGCGGGACTACAATGAGCAGTTCTTC; cdr3_aa: CASSLATRDYNEQFF
j_call: TRBJ2-2; v_call: TRBV11-2; d_call: NA; clone_size: NA; cdr3_nt: TGTGCCAGCAGCTTAGAGACATTCACCGGGGAGCTGTTTTTT; cdr3_aa: CASSLETFTGELFF
j_call: TRBJ2-3; v_call: TRBV5-1; d_call: NA; clone_size: once; cdr3_nt: TGCGCCAGCAGCTTTCCCCCGCCCAGGGATACGCAGTATTTT; cdr3_aa: CASSFPPPRDTQYF
j_call: TRBJ1-1; v_call: TRBV4-3; d_call: NA; clone_size: NA; cdr3_nt: TGCGCCAGCAGCCAAGGCGGCCAGCTGAACACTGAAGCTTTCTTT; cdr3_aa: CASSQGGQLNTEAFF
j_call: TRBJ2-1; v_call: TRBV24-1; d_call: NA; clone_size: NA; cdr3_nt: TGTGCCACCAGTGATTCCGAAACAGCCCACTCCTACAATGAGCAGTTCTTC; cdr3_aa: CATSDSETAHSYNEQFF
j_call: TRBJ1-2; v_call: TRBV30; d_call: TRBD1; clone_size: NA; cdr3_nt: TGTGCCTGGAGTGATGACAGGGGGATTCACGGCTACACCTTC; cdr3_aa: CAWSDDRGIHGYTF
j_call: TRBJ2-3; v_call: TRBV24-1; d_call: TRBD1; clone_size: NA; cdr3_nt: TGTGCCACCAGTGATCAGGGGGCGAGCACAGATACGCAGTATTTT; cdr3_aa: CATSDQGASTDTQYF
j_call: TRBJ1-2; v_call: TRBV5-1; d_call: NA; clone_size: once; cdr3_nt: TGCGCCAGCAGCGCCCTGGACGCGGGGAGCTATGGCTACACCTTC; cdr3_aa: CASSALDAGSYGYTF